This entry lists 10 T cell receptor beta chains sequenced from one sample in a study of control samples from healthy donors and cancer patients. The data were produced by immunoSEQ multiplex PCR, yet TCRdb's version contains in-frame clones alone and is incomplete. The table has tens of thousands of clones, about 94% seen once. The sample was PBMCs. The receptors originated from a woman aged 50 to 60 with head and neck cancer.

J is TRBJ1-1 and V is TRBV5-1; 9 positions agree with TRBD1. V lost 3 bases to trimming and J lost 3 bases; unmatched junction nucleotides: 12. This CDR3 is 17 amino acids long. The germline CDR1 and CDR2 sequences are SGHRS and YFSETQ. CDR3 protein: CASSWDRAEIMYTEAFF. In DNA form, the CDR3 reads TGCGCCAGCAGCTGGGACAGGGCAGAGATAATGTACACTGAAGCTTTCTTT.

This chain uses TRBV5-6 with TRBJ1-1; perhaps TRBD1 as D (6 bases). Germline V gives CDR1 SGHDT, CDR2 YYEEEE. Trimming cost V 2 bases and J 0 bases, with 14 bases left between them. This CDR3 comprises 16 residues. The CDR3 loop reads CASSLGGDNMNTEAFF. The CDR3 DNA follows: TGTGCCAGCAGCTTAGGGGGGGACAACATGAACACTGAAGCTTTCTTT. The whole variable domain, filled in from reference TRBV5-6 and TRBJ1-1, reads DAGVTQSPTHLIKTRGQQVTLRCSPKSGHDTVSWYQQALGQGPQFIFQYYEEEERQRGNFPDRFSGHQFPNYSSELNVNALLLGDSALYLCASSLGGDNMNTEAFFGQGTRLTVV.

The chain employs TRBV4-3 and TRBJ1-2; maybe TRBD1 (5 bases). The CDR3 totals 16 residues. The V gene lost 4 bases and the J gene lost 4 bases, with 19 bases spanning the gap. Germline V lookup: CDR1 LGHNA, CDR2 YSLEER. CDR3 amino acids: CASSPDLAGGSYGYTF. The DNA of the CDR3 is TGCGCCAGCAGCCCTGACCTCGCCGGGGGTTCCTATGGCTACACCTTC.

The gene calls are TRBV30 and TRBJ1-5; no definite D call. Germline CDR1 GTSNPN, CDR2 SVGIG (reference sequence). Trimming stripped 1 base from V and 3 bases from J, with 22 bases between. The CDR3 length is 18 residues. The CDR3 sequence is CAWSGPHPAAPFNQPQHF. CDR3 bases: TGTGCCTGGAGTGGCCCACACCCGGCGGCTCCATTCAATCAGCCCCAGCATTTT. Full variable domain (outside the CDR3, taken from reference TRBV30 and TRBJ1-5): SQTIHQWPATLVQPVGSPLSLECTVEGTSNPNLYWYRQAAGRGLQLLFYSVGIGQISSEVPQNLSASRPQDRQFILSSKKLLLSDSGFYLCAWSGPHPAAPFNQPQHFGDGTRLSIL.

J is TRBJ2-4 and V is TRBV12-3 or TRBV12-4, with D possibly being TRBD1 (6 bases). V dropped 1 base and J dropped 16 bases, with 14 bases sitting between them. The CDR3 has 12 residues. CDR3 protein: CASSLEQGSKYF. CDR3 DNA sequence: TGTGCCAGCAGTTTAGAACAGGGTAGTAAATACTTC.

The chain has TRBV5-5 and TRBJ2-7; D is unclear. The CDR3 loop spans 12 amino acids. Germline CDR1 is SGHKS and CDR2 is YYEKEE (reference sequence). The V gene lost 0 bases and the J gene lost 7 bases, with 8 bases spanning the gap. The CDR3 DNA follows: TGTGCCAGCAGCTTGGCTGGCATTGAGCAGTACTTC. Protein: CASSLAGIEQYF.

The CDR3 loop reads CASSRRSGGTDTQYF. CDR3 coding DNA: TGTGCCAGCAGCCGGCGGAGCGGAGGGACAGATACGCAGTATTTT. The rearrangement uses TRBV3-1 (or the pseudogene TRBV3-2) and TRBJ2-3; TRBD2 is a possible D gene (6 bases). The V end was cut by 4 bases, the J end by 3 bases, with 14 bases between. The CDR3 loop spans 15 amino acids. Germline CDR1 reads LGHDT; CDR2 reads YNNKEL (reference sequence).

This clone has only one observation. The J gene is TRBJ2-7, the V gene TRBV6-6; D remains unclear. The V end was cut by 2 bases, the J end by 2 bases, with 10 bases between. CDR1 is MNHNY, CDR2 SVGAGI, per germline (reference sequence). This CDR3 contains 14 residues. The CDR3 nucleotides read TGTGCCAGCAGTTACCCGGGCCCTCCCTACGAGCAGTACTTC. This translates into CASSYPGPPYEQYF.

This chain joins TRBV2 and TRBJ1-3; D call uncertain. CDR1 is SNHLY and CDR2 is FYNNEI in the germline V gene. The CDR3 consists of 16 residues. V dropped 4 bases and J dropped 0 bases, with 13 bases sitting between them. The CDR3 region has the DNA TGTGCCAGCAGTGTGGGAAAGGCTAACTCTGGAAACACCATATATTTT. This codes for CASSVGKANSGNTIYF.

This rearrangement joins TRBV10-2 to TRBJ1-4; tentatively, D is TRBD1 (5 bases). V shed 7 bases and J shed 4 bases, with 19 bases lying between them. CDR1 is WSHSY and CDR2 is SAAADI in the germline V gene. CDR3 length equals 16 residues. This CDR3 is CASTPSPQGFNEKLFF. CDR3 nucleotides: TGCGCCAGCACCCCATCCCCTCAGGGCTTTAATGAAAAACTGTTTTTT.